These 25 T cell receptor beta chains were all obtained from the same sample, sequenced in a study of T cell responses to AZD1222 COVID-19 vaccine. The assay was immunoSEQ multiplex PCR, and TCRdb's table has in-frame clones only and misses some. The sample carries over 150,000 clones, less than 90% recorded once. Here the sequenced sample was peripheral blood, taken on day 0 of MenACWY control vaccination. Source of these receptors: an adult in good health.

The CDR3 loop reads CASSLAVGGEQYV. CDR3 bases: TGCGCCAGCAGCTTGGCGGTGGGGGGCGAGCAGTACGTC. The chain couples TRBV5-1 to TRBJ2-7, with D tentatively TRBD2 (6 bases). The CDR3 sequence is 13 residues long. Germline V gene data show CDR1 as SGHRS and CDR2 as YFSETQ. Trimming pared 0 bases from V and 6 bases from J, leaving 10 bases between.

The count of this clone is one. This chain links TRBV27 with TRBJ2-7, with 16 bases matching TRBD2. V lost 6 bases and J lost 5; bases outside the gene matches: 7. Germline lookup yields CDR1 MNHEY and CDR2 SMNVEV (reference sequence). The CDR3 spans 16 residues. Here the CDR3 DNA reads TGTGCCAGCAGCCTGGGACTAGCGGGAGGGCCAAACGAGCAGTACTTC. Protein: CASSLGLAGGPNEQYF.

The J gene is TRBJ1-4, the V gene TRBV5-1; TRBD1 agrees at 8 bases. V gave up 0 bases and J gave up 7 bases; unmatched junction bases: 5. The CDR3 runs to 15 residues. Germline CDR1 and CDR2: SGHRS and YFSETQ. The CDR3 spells CASSLEGTGAEKLFF. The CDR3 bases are TGCGCCAGCAGCTTGGAAGGGACAGGTGCTGAAAAACTGTTTTTT.

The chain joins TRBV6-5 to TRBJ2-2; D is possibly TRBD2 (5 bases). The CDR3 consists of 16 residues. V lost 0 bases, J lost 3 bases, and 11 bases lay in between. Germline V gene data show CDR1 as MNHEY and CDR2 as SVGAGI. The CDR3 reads CASSYSRGRDTGELFF. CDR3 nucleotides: TGTGCCAGCAGTTACTCTCGGGGTAGAGACACCGGGGAGCTGTTTTTT.

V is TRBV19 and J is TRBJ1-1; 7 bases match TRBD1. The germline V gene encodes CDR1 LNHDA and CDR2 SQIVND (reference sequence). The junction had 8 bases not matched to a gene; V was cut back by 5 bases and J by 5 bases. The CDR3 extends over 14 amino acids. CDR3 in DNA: TGTGCCAGTAGTCAAAGGGGGCTGGGGACTGAAGCTTTCTTT. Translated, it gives CASSQRGLGTEAFF.

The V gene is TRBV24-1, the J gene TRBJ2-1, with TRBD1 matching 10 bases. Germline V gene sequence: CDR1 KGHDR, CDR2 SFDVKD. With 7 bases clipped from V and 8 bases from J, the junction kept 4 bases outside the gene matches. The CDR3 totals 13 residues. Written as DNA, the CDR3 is TGTGCCACCAGCCTGACAGGGGGCCATGAGCAGTTCTTC. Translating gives CATSLTGGHEQFF.

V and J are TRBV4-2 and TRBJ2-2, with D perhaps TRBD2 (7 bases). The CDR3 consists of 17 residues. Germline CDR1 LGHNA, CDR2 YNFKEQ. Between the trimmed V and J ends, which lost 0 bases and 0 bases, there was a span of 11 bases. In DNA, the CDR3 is TGTGCCAGCAGCCAAGAACGGGGGGCAGCGAACACCGGGGAGCTGTTTTTT. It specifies CASSQERGAANTGELFF.

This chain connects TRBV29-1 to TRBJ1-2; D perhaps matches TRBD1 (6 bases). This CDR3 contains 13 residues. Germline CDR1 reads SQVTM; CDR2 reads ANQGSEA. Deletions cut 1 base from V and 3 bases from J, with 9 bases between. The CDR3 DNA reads TGCAGCGTTGAAGGGGGGGGCGACTATGGCTACACCTTC. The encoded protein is CSVEGGGDYGYTF.

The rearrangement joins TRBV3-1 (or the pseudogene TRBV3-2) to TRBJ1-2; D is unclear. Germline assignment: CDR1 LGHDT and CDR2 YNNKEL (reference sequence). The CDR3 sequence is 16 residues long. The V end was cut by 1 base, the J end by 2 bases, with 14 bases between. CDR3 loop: CASSQVGLGPNYGYTF. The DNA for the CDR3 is TGTGCCAGCAGCCAAGTAGGTCTTGGGCCCAACTATGGCTACACCTTC.

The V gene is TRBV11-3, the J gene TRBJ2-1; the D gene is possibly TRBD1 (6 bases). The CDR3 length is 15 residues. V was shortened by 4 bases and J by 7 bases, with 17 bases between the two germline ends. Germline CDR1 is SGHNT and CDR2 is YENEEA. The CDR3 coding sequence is TGTGCCAGCAGCTCCCCCACAGGGAAAGCGAATGAGCAGTTCTTC. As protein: CASSSPTGKANEQFF.

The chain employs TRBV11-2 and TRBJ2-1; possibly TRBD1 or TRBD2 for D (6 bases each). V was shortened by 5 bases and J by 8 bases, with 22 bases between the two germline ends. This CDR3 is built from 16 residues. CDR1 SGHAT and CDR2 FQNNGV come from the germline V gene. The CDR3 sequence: CASSRTTGASMDEQFF. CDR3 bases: TGTGCCAGCAGCCGCACCACGGGGGCCTCTATGGATGAGCAGTTCTTC.

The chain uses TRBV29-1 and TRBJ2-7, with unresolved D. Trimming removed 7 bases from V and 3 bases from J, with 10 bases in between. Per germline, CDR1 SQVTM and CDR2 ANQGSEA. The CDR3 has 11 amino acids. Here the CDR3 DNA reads TGCAGCGGGGGAAATGACTACGAGCAGTACTTC. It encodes CSGGNDYEQYF.

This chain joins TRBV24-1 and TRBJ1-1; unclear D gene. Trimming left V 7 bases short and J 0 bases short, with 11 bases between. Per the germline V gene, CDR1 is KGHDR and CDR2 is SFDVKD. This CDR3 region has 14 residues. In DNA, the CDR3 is TGTGCCACCAGGGCAGGTGGTATGAACACTGAAGCTTTCTTT. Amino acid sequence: CATRAGGMNTEAFF.

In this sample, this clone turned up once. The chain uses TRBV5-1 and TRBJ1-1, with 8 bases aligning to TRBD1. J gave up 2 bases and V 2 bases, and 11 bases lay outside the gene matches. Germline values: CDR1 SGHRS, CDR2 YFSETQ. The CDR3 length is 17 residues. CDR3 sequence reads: CASSFGQGSAENTEAFF. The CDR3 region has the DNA TGCGCCAGCAGCTTTGGACAGGGATCCGCCGAAAACACTGAAGCTTTCTTT.

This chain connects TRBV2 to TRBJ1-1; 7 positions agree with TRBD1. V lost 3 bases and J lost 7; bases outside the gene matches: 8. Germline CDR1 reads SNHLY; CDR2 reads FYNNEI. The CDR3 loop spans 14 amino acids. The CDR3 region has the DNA TGTGCCAGCAGTGAGGCACTTGACAGGGTTGAAGCTTTCTTT. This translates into CASSEALDRVEAFF.

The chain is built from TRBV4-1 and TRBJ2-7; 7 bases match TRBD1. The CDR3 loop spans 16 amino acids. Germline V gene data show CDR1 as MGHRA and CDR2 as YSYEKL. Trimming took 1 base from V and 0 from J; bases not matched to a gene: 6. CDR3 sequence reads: CASSQVEGTVSYEQYV. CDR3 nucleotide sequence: TGCGCCAGCAGCCAAGTCGAGGGGACAGTCTCCTACGAGCAGTACGTC.

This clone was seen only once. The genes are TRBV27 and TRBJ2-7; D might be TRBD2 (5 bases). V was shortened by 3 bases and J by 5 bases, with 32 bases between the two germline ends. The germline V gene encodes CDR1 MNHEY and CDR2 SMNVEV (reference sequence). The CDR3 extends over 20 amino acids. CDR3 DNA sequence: TGTGCCAGCAGTTTGGATCACCCGCCCCGGGCACCCGGTGCGGGCCACGAGCAGTACGTC. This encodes CASSLDHPPRAPGAGHEQYV.

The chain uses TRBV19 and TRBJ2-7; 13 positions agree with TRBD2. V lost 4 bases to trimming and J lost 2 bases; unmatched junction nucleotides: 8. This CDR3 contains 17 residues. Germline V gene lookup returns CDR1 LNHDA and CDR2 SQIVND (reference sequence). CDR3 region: CASSTGLAGWGTYEQYF. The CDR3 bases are TGTGCCAGTAGTACGGGACTAGCGGGGTGGGGGACCTACGAGCAGTACTTC.

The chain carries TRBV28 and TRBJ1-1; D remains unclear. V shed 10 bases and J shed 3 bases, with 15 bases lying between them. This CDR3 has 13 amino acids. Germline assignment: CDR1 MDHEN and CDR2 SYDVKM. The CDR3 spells CANQLNQDTEAFF. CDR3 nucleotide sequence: TGTGCCAACCAGCTAAACCAGGACACTGAAGCTTTCTTT.

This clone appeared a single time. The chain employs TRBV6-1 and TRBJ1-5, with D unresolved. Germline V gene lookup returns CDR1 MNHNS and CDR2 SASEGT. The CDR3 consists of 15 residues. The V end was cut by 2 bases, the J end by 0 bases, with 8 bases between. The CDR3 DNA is TGTGCCAGCAGTGAATTCAGAAATAGCAATCAGCCCCAGCATTTT. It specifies CASSEFRNSNQPQHF.

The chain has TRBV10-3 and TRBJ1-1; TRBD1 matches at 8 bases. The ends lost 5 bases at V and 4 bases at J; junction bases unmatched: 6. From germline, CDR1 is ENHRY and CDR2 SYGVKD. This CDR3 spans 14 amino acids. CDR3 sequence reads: CAISPQGDSTEAFF. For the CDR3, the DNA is TGTGCCATCAGTCCACAGGGGGACAGCACTGAAGCTTTCTTT.

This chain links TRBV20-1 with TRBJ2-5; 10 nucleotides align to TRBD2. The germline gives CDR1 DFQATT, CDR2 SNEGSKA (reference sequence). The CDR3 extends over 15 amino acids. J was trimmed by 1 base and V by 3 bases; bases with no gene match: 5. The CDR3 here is CSASPLAGVQETQYF. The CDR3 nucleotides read TGCAGTGCTAGTCCGCTAGCGGGGGTCCAAGAGACCCAGTACTTC.

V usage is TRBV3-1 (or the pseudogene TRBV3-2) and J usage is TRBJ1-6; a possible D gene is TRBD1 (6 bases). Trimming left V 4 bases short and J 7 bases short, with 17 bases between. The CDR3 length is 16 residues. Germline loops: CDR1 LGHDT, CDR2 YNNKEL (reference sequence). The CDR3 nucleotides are TGTGCCAGCAGCCCCAGGGGAGGGTTCGGGAATTCACCCCTCCACTTT. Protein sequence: CASSPRGGFGNSPLHF.

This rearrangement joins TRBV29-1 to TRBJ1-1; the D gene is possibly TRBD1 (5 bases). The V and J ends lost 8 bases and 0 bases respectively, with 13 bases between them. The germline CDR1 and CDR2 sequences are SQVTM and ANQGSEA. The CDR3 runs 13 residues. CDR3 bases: TGCAGCCCGAAAAGGGGTATGAACACTGAAGCTTTCTTT. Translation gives CSPKRGMNTEAFF.

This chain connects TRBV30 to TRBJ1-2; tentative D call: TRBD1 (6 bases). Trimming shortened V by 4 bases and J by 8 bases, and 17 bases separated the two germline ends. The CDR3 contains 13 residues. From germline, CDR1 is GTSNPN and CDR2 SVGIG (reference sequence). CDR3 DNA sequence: TGTGCCTGGACCTCTCGATGGGGGCACGGCTACACCTTC. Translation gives CAWTSRWGHGYTF. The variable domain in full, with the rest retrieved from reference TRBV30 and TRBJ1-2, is SQTIHQWPATLVQPVGSPLSLECTVEGTSNPNLYWYRQAAGRGLQLLFYSVGIGQISSEVPQNLSASRPQDRQFILSSKKLLLSDSGFYLCAWTSRWGHGYTFGSGTRLTVV.